Listed below are T cell receptor beta chains from one sample, sequenced in a study of PD-L1 blockade in urothelial cancer. Assay used: immunoSEQ multiplex PCR; TCRdb lists only in-frame clones, some missing. The data show around 100,000 clones, 80% to 90% seen once. The starting material was PBMCs, obtained around atezolizumab (anti-PD-L1) treatment. The receptors come from a man aged 55 to 70 with urothelial cancer. Both conserved end residues are part of each CDR3. A D gene is named only where the DNA matches it firmly. Size values are once, few and many counts, or a class for expanded clones, and some rows have none.

cdr3_aa cdr3_nt v_call clone_size d_call j_call
CASSLATYNEQFF TGTGCCAGCAGCTTAGCGACTTACAATGAGCAGTTCTTC TRBV11-1 . . TRBJ2-1
CASSVGTSGLQETQYF TGTGCCAGCAGCGTCGGGACTAGCGGTTTACAAGAGACCCAGTACTTC TRBV9 . TRBD2 TRBJ2-5
CASSHRLAGLYNEQFF TGTGCCAGCAGCCATAGACTAGCGGGGCTCTACAATGAGCAGTTCTTC TRBV13 . TRBD2 TRBJ2-1
CASSQPYRGNSYNEQFF TGTGCCAGCAGCCAACCCTACAGGGGGAACTCCTACAATGAGCAGTTCTTC TRBV14 . TRBD1 TRBJ2-1
CASSLQGYGYTF TGTGCCAGCAGCTTACAGGGCTATGGCTACACCTTC TRBV7-2 . . TRBJ1-2
CTSSSPGTLSSYEQYF TGCACCAGCAGCTCACCAGGGACTCTTAGCTCCTACGAGCAGTACTTC TRBV1 . . TRBJ2-7
CASRTGSYEQYF TGTGCCAGCAGGACAGGTTCCTACGAGCAGTACTTC TRBV27 . . TRBJ2-7
CASRGTGGAGTEAFF TGTGCCAGCAGGGGGACAGGGGGCGCGGGCACTGAAGCTTTCTTT TRBV27 once TRBD1 TRBJ1-1
CASREWDVGGLTGELFF TGCGCCAGCAGGGAATGGGACGTGGGGGGGCTCACCGGGGAGCTGTTTTTT TRBV4-1 few . TRBJ2-2
CASGGTREEQFF TGTGCCAGCGGGGGGACCCGGGAGGAGCAGTTCTTC TRBV7-2 . . TRBJ2-1
CASSPGTEGETQYF TGTGCCAGCTCACCAGGGACAGAGGGGGAGACCCAGTACTTC TRBV18 once TRBD1 TRBJ2-5
CASSQGDRGETQYF TGCGCCAGCAGCCAGGGGGACAGAGGAGAGACCCAGTACTTC TRBV4-1 . TRBD1 TRBJ2-5
CASRPRGNTEAFF TGTGCCAGCAGACCCCGGGGGAACACTGAAGCTTTCTTT TRBV6-6 . . TRBJ1-1
CASSSPTSGKFYEQYF TGTGCCAGCAGCTCTCCCACTAGCGGGAAATTCTACGAGCAGTACTTC TRBV5-4 few TRBD2 TRBJ2-7
CASSQDAGNYYNEQFF TGCGCCAGCAGCCAAGATGCCGGAAACTACTACAATGAGCAGTTCTTC TRBV4-1 . . TRBJ2-1